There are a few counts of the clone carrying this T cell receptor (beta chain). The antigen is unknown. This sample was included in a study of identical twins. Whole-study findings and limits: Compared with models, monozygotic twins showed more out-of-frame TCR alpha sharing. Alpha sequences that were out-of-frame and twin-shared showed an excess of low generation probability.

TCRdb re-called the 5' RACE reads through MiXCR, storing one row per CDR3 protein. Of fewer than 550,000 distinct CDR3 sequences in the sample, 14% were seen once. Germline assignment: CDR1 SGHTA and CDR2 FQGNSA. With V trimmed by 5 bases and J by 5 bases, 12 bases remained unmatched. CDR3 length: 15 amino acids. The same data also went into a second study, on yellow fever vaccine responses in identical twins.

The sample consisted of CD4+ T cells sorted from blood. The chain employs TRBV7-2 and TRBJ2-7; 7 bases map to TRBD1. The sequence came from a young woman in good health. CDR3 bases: TGTGCCAGCAGCCAAACAGGGGTATTTGGACACGAGCAGTACTTC. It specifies CASSQTGVFGHEQYF.